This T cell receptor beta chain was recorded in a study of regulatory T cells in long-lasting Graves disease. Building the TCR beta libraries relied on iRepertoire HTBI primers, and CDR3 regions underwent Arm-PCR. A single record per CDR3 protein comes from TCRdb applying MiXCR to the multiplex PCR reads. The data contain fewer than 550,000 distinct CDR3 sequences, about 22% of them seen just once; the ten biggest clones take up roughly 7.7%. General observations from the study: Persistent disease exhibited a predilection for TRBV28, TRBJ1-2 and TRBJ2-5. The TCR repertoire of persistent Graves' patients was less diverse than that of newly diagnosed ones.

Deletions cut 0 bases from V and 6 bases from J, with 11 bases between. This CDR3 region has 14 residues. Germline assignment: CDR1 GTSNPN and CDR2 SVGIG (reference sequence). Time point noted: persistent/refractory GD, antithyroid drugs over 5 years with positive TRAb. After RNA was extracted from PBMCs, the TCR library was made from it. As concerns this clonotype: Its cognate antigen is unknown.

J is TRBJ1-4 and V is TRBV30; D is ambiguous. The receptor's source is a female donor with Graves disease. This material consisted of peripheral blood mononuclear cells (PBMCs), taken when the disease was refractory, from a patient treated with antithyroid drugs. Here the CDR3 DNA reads TGTGCCTGGAGTGTAAGACCCGAAGATGAAAAACTGTTTTTT. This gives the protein CAWSVRPEDEKLFF. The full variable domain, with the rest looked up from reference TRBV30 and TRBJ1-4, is SQTIHQWPATLVQPVGSPLSLECTVEGTSNPNLYWYRQAAGRGLQLLFYSVGIGQISSEVPQNLSASRPQDRQFILSSKKLLLSDSGFYLCAWSVRPEDEKLFFGSGTQLSVL.